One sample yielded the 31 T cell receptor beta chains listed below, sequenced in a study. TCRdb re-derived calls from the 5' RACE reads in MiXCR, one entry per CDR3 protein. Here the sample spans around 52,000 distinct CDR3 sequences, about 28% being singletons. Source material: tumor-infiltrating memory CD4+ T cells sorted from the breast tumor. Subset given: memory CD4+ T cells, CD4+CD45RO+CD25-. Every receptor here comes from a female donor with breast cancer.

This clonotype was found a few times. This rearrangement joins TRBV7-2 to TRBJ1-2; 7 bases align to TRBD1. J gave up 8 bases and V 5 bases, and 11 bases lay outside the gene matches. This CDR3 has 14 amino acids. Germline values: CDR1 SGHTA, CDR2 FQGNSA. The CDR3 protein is CASSTPGQLWGYTF. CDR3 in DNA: TGTGCCAGCAGCACGCCGGGACAGCTATGGGGCTACACCTTC.

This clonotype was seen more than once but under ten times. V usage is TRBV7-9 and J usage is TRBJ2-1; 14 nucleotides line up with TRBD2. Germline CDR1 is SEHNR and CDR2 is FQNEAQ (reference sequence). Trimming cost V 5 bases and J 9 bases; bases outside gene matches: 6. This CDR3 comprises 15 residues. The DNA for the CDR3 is TGTGCCAGCAGCGAGGGGACTAGCGGGAGACTTGAGCAGTTCTTC. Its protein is CASSEGTSGRLEQFF.

CDR3 region: CASSYGLRTAYEQYF. CDR3 nucleotides: TGTGCCAGCAGTTACGGGCTCAGGACCGCCTACGAGCAGTACTTC. The gene calls are TRBV6-5 and TRBJ2-7; D gene ambiguous. Germline CDR1 is MNHEY and CDR2 is SVGAGI. This CDR3 is built from 15 residues. V was trimmed by 2 bases and J by 2 bases, leaving 13 bases between them.

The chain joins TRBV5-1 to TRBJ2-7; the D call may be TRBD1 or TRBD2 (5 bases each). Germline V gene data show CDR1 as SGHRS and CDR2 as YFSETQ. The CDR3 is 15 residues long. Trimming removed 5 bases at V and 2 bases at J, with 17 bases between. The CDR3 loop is CASRPIPGQTYEQYF. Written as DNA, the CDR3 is TGCGCCAGCAGGCCTATCCCGGGGCAAACCTACGAGCAGTACTTC.

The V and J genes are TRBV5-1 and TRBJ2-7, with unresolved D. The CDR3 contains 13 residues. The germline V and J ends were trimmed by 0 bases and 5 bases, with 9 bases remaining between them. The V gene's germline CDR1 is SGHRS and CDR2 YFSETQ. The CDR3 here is CASSLADWDEQYF. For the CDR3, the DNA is TGCGCCAGCAGCTTGGCCGACTGGGACGAGCAGTACTTC. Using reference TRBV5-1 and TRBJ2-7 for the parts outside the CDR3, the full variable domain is KAGVTQTPRYLIKTRGQQVTLSCSPISGHRSVSWYQQTPGQGLQFLFEYFSETQRNKGNFPGRFSGRQFSNSRSEMNVSTLELGDSALYLCASSLADWDEQYFGPGTRLTVT.

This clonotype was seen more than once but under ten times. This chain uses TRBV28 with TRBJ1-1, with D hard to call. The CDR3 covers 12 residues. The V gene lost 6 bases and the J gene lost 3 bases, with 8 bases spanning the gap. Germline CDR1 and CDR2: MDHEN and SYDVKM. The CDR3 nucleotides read TGTGCCAGCAGGCCCCAGGACACTGAAGCTTTCTTT. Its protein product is CASRPQDTEAFF.

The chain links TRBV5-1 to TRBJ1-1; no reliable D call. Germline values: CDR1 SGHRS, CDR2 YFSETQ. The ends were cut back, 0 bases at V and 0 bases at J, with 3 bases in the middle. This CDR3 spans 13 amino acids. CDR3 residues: CASSLDLNTEAFF. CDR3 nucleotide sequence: TGCGCCAGCAGCTTGGACCTGAACACTGAAGCTTTCTTT.

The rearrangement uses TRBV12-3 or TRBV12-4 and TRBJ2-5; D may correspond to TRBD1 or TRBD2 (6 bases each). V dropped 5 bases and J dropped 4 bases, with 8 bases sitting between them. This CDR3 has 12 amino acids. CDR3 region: CASSGGLETQYF. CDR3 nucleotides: TGTGCCAGCAGTGGGGGGCTAGAGACCCAGTACTTC.

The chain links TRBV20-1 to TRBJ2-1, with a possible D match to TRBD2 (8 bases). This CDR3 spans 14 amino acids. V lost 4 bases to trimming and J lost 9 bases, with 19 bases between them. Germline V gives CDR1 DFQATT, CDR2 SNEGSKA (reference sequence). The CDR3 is CSATRGTRSAEQFF. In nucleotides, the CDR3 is TGCAGTGCTACCAGGGGGACTAGGTCGGCTGAGCAGTTCTTC.

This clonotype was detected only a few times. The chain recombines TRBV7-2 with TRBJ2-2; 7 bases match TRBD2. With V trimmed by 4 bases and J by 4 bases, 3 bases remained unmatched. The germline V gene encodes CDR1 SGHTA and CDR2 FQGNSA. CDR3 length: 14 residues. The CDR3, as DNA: TGTGCCAGCAGCTCTAGACTAGCCACCGGGGAGCTGTTTTTT. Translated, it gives CASSSRLATGELFF.

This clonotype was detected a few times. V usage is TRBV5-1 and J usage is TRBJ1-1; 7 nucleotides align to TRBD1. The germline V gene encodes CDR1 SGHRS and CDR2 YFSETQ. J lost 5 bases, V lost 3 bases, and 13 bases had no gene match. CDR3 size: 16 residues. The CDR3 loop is CASSSFLTGAMTEAFF. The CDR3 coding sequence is TGCGCCAGCAGCTCCTTCCTTACAGGGGCGATGACTGAAGCTTTCTTT.

CDR3 coding DNA: TGTGCCAGCAGCTTAGAGGACAGGGGAAGCTCGGCGGGATCACCCCTCCACTTT. Translated: CASSLEDRGSSAGSPLHF. The chain carries TRBV7-9 and TRBJ1-6; 9 nucleotides match TRBD1. The CDR3 spans 18 residues. Germline V lookup: CDR1 SEHNR, CDR2 FQNEAQ (reference sequence). The V segment lost 1 base and the J segment 10 bases; nucleotides outside the gene matches: 14.

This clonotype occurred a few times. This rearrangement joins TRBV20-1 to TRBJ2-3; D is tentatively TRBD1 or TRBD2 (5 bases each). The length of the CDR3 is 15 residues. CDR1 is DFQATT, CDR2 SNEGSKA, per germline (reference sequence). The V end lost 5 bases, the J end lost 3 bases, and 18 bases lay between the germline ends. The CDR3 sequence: CSAGRGQDGTDTQYF. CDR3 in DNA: TGCAGTGCTGGTCGGGGCCAGGACGGGACAGATACGCAGTATTTT.

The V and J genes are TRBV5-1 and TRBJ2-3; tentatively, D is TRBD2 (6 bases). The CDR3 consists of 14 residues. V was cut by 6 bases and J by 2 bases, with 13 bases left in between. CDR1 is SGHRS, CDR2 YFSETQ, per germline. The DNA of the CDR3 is TGCGCCAGCATGGAGGGTAGACACACAGATACGCAGTATTTT. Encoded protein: CASMEGRHTDTQYF.

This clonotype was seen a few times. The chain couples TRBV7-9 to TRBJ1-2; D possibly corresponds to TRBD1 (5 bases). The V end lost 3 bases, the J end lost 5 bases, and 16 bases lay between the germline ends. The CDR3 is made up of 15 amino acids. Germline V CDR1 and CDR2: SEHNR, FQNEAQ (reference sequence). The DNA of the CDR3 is TGTGCCAGCAGCTTCCCGGGACGGCGGGGGTATGGCTACACCTTC. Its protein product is CASSFPGRRGYGYTF.

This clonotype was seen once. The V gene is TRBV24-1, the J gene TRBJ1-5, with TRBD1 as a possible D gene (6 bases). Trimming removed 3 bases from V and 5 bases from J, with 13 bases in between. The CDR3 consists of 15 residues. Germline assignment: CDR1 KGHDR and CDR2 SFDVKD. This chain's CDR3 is CATSDAGQPDQPQHF. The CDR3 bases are TGTGCCACCAGTGATGCGGGACAACCTGATCAGCCCCAGCATTTT.

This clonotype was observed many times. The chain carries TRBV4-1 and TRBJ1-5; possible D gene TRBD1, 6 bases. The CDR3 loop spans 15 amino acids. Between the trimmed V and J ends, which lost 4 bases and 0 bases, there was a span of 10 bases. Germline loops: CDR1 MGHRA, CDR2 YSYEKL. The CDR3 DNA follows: TGCGCCAGCAGCCGGACAGTTAATAGCAATCAGCCCCAGCATTTT. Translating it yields CASSRTVNSNQPQHF.

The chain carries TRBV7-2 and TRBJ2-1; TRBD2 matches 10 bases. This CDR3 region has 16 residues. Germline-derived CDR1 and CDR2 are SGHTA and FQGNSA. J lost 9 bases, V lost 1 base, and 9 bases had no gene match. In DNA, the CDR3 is TGTGCCAGCAGCTTAGGGGGGACTAGCGTCCGCAGTGAGCAGTTCTTC. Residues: CASSLGGTSVRSEQFF.

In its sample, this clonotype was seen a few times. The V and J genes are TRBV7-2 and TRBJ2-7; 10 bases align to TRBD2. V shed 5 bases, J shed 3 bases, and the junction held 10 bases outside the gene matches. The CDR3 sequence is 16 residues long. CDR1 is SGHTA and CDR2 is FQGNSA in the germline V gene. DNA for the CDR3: TGTGCCAGCAGCCCCGGAGGAGCGGGAGGGATCTACGAGCAGTACTTC. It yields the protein CASSPGGAGGIYEQYF. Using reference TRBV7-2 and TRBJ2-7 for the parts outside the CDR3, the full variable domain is GAGVSQSPSNKVTEKGKDVELRCDPISGHTALYWYRQSLGQGLEFLIYFQGNSAPDKSGLPSDRFSAERTGGSVSTLTIQRTQQEDSAVYLCASSPGGAGGIYEQYFGPGTRLTVT.

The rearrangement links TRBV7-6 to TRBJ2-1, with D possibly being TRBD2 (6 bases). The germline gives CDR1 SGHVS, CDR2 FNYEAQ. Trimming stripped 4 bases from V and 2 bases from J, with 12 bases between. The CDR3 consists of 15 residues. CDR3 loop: CASSYQDYTYNEQFF. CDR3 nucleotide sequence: TGTGCCAGCAGCTACCAGGACTACACCTACAATGAGCAGTTCTTC.

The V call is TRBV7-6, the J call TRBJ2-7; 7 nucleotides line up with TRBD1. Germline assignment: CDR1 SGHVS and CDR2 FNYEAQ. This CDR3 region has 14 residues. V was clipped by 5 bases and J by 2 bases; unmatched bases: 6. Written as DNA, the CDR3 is TGTGCCAGCAGCAATCGACAGGGAACCTACGAGCAGTACTTC. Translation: CASSNRQGTYEQYF. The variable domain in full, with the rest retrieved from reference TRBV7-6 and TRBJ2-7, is GAGVSQSPRYKVTKRGQDVALRCDPISGHVSLYWYRQALGQGPEFLTYFNYEAQQDKSGLPNDRFSAERPEGSISTLTIQRTEQRDSAMYRCASSNRQGTYEQYFGPGTRLTVT.

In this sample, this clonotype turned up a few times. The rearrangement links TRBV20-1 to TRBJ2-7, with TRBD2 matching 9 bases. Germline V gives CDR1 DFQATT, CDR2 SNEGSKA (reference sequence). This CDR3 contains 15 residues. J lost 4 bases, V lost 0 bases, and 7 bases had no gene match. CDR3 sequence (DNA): TGCAGTGCTAGAGATGCGCGGGGGGGGCGGTACGAGCAGTACTTC. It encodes CSARDARGGRYEQYF.

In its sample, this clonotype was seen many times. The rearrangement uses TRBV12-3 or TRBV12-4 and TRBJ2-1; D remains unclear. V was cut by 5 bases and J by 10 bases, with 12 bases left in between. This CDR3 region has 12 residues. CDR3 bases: TGTGCCAGCAGTCCGCGACTGCTCGAGCAGTTCTTC. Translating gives CASSPRLLEQFF.

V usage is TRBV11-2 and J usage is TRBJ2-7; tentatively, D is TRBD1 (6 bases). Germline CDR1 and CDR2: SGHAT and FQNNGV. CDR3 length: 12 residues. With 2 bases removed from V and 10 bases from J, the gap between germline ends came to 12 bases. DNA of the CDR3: TGTGCCAGCAGCTTAACCACAGGGCCCCAGTACTTC. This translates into CASSLTTGPQYF.

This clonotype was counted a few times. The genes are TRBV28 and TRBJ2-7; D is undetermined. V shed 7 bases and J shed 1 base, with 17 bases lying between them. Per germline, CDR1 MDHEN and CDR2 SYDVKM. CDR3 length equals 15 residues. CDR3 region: CASTLTTSRSYEQYF. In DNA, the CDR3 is TGTGCCAGCACGTTAACCACGAGTCGGTCCTACGAGCAGTACTTC.

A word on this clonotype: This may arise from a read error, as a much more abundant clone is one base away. In DNA form, the CDR3 reads TGCGCCACCCACAGGGGAGTAGAGAACACTGAAGCTTCCTTT. It codes for CATHRGVENTEASF. The rearrangement links TRBV5-1 to TRBJ1-1; 7 bases line up with TRBD1. The CDR3 is 14 residues long. The V gene's germline CDR1 is SGHRS and CDR2 YFSETQ.

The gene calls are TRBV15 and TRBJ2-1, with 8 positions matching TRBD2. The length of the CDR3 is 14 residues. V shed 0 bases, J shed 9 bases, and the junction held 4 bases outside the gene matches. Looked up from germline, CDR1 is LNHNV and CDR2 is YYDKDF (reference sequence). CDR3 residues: CATSRDQAGGEQFF. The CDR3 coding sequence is TGTGCCACCAGCAGAGATCAGGCGGGAGGTGAGCAGTTCTTC. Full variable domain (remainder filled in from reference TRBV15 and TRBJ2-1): DAMVIQNPRYQVTQFGKPVTLSCSQTLNHNVMYWYQQKSSQAPKLLFHYYDKDFNNEADTPDNFQSRRPNTSFCFLDIRSPGLGDTAMYLCATSRDQAGGEQFFGPGTRLTVL.

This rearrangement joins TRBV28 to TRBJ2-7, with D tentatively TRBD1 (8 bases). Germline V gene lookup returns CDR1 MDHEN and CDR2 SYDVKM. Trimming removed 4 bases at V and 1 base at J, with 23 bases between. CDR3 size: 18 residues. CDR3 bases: TGTGCCAGCAGTTCTGTCCGGGACACAGGGGGGGGGTCCTACGAGCAGTACTTC. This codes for CASSSVRDTGGGSYEQYF. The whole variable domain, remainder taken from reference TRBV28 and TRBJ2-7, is DVKVTQSSRYLVKRTGEKVFLECVQDMDHENMFWYRQDPGLGLRLIYFSYDVKMKEKGDIPEGYSVSREKKERFSLILESASTNQTSMYLCASSSVRDTGGGSYEQYFGPGTRLTVT.

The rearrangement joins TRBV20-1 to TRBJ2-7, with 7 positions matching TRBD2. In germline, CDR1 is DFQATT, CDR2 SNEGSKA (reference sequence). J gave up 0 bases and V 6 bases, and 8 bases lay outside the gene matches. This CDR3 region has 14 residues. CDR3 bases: TGCAGTGCCACGAGCGGGACCTACTCCTACGAGCAGTACTTC. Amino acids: CSATSGTYSYEQYF.

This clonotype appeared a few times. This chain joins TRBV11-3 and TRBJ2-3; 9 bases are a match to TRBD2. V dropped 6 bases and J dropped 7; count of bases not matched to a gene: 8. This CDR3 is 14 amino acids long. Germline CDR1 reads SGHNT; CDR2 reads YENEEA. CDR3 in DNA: TGTGCCAGCAGTAGCGGGAGTAGTAAGAATACGCAGTATTTT. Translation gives CASSSGSSKNTQYF.

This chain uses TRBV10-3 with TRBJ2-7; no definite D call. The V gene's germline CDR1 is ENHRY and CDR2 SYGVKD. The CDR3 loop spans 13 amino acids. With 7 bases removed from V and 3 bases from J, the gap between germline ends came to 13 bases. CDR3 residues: CAIKFGQNYEQYF. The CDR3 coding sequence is TGTGCCATCAAATTTGGGCAGAACTACGAGCAGTACTTC.